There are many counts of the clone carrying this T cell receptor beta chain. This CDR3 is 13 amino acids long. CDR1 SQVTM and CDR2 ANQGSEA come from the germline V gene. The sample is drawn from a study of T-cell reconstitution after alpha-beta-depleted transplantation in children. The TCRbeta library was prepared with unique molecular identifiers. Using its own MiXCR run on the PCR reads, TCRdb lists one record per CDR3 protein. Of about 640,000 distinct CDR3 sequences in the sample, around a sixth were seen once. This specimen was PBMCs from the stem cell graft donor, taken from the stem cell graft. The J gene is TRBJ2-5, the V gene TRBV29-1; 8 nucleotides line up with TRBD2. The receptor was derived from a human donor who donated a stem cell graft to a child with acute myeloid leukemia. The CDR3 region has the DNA TGCGCGTTCGGGGGGGGAGACCAAGAGACCCAGTACTTC. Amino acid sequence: CAFGGGDQETQYF.